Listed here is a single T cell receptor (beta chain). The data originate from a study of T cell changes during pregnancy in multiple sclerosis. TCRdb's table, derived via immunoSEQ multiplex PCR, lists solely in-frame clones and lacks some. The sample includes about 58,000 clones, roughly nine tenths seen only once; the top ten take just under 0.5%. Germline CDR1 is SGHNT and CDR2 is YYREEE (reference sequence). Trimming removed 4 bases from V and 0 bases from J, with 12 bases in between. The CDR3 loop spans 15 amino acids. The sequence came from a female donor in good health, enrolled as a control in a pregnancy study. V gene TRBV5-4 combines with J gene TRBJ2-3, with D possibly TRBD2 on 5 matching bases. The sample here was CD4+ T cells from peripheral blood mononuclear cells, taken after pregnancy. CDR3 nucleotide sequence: TGTGCCAGCAGCCCGGAAGCGGAGAGCACAGATACGCAGTATTTT. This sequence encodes CASSPEAESTDTQYF.